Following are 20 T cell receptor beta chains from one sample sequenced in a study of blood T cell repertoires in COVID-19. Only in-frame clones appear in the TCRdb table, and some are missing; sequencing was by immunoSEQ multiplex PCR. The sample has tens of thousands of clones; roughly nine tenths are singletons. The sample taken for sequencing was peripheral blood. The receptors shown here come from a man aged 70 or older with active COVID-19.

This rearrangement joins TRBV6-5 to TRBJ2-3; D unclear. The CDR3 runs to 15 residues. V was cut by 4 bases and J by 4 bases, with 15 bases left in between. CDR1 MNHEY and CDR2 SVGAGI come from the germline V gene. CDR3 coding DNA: TGTGCCAGCAGTTCGACAAATAAGGTGGCAGATACGCAGTATTTT. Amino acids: CASSSTNKVADTQYF.

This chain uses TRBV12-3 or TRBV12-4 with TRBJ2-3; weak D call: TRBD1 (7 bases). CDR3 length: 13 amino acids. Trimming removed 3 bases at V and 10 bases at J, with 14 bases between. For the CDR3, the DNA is TGTGCCAGCAGTTTGTTCAGGGGGGATGCGCAGTATTTT. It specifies CASSLFRGDAQYF.

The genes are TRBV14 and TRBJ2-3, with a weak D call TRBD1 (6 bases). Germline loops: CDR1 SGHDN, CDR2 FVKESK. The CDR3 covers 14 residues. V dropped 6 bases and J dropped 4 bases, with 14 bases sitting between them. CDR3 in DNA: TGTGCCAGCAGACACAGGGTCGGTTCAGATACGCAGTATTTT. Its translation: CASRHRVGSDTQYF.

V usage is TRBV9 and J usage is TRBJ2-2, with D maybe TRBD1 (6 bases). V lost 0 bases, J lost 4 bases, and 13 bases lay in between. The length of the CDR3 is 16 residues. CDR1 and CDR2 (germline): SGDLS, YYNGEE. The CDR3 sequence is CASSVVGARSTGELFF. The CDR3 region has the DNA TGTGCCAGCAGCGTAGTGGGGGCGCGGAGCACCGGGGAGCTGTTTTTT.

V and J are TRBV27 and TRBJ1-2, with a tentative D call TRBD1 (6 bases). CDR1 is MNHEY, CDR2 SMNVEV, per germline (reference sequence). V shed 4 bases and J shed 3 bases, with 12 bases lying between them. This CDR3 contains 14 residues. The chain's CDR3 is CASSSTGWDYGYTF. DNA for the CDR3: TGTGCCAGCAGTTCAACAGGGTGGGACTATGGCTACACCTTC.

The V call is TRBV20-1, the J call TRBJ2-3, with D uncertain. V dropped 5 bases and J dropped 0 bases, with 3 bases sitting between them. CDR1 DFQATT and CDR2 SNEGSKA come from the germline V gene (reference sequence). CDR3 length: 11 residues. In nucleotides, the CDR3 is TGCAGTGCTGGCAGCACAGATACGCAGTATTTT. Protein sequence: CSAGSTDTQYF.

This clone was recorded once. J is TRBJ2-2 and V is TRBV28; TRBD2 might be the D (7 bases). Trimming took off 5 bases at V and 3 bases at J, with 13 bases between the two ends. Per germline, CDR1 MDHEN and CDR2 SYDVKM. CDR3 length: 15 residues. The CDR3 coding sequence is TGTGCCAGCAGTCTGGGGGGGGCGGACACCGGGGAGCTGTTTTTT. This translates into CASSLGGADTGELFF.

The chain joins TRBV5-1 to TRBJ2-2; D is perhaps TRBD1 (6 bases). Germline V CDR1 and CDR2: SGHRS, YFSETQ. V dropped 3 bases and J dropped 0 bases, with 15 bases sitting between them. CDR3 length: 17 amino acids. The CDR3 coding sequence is TGCGCCAGCAGCTCCTCGGGACACGGCGCGAACACCGGGGAGCTGTTTTTT. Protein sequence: CASSSSGHGANTGELFF. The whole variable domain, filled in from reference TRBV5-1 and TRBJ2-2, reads KAGVTQTPRYLIKTRGQQVTLSCSPISGHRSVSWYQQTPGQGLQFLFEYFSETQRNKGNFPGRFSGRQFSNSRSEMNVSTLELGDSALYLCASSSSGHGANTGELFFGEGSRLTVL.

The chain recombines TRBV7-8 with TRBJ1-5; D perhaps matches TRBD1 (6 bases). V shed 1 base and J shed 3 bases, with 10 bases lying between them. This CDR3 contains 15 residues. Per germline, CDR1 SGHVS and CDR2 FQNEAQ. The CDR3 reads CASSLVSGANQPQHF. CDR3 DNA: TGTGCCAGCAGCTTAGTTTCAGGGGCCAATCAGCCCCAGCATTTT.

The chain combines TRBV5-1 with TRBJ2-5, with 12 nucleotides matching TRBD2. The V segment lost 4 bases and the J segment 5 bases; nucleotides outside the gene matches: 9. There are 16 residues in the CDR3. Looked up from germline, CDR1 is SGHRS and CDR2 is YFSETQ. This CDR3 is CASSLRLAGAGETQYF. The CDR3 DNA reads TGCGCCAGCAGCCTCCGACTAGCGGGGGCAGGGGAGACCCAGTACTTC.

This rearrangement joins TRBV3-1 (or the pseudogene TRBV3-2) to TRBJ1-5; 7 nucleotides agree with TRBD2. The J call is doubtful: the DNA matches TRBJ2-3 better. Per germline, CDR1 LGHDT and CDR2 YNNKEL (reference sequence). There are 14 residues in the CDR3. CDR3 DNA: TGTGCCAGCAGCCAAGCGGGAGGACGGGACCCCCAGTATTTT. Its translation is CASSQAGGRDPQYF.

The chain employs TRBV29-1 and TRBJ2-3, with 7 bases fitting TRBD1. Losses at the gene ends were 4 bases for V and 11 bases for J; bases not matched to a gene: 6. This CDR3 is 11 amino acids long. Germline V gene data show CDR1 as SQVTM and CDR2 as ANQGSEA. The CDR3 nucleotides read TGCAGCGTTGTCTTTAGGACAGGGCAGTATTTT. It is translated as CSVVFRTGQYF.

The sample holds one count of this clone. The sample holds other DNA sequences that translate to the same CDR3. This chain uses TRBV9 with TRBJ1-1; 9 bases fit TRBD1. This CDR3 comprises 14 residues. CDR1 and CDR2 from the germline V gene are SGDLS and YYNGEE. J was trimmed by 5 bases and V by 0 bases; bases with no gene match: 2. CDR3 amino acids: CASSVGQGGTEAFF. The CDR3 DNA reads TGTGCCAGCAGCGTAGGACAGGGGGGAACTGAAGCTTTCTTT.

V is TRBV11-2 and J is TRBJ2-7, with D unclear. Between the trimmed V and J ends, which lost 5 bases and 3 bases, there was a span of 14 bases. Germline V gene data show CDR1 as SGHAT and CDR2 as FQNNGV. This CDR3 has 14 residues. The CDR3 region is CASSINIYSYEQYF. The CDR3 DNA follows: TGTGCCAGCAGCATAAATATTTACAGCTACGAGCAGTACTTC.

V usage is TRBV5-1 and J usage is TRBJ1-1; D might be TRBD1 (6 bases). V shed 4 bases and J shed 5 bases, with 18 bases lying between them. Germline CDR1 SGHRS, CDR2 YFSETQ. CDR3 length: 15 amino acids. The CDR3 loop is CASSLDRSEWTEAFF. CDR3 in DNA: TGCGCCAGCAGCCTAGACAGGTCAGAGTGGACTGAAGCTTTCTTT.

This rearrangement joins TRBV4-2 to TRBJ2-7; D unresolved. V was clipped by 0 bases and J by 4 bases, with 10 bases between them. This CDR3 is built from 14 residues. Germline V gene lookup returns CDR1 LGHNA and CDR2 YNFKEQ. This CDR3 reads CASSQDLGAYEQYF. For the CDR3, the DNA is TGTGCCAGCAGCCAAGATCTAGGAGCATACGAGCAGTACTTC.

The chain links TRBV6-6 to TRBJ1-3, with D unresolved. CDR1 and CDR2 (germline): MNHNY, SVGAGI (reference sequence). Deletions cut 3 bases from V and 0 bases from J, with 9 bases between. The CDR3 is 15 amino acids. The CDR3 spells CASSYRSNSGNTIYF. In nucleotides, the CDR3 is TGTGCCAGCAGTTATCGGTCCAACTCTGGAAACACCATATATTTT.

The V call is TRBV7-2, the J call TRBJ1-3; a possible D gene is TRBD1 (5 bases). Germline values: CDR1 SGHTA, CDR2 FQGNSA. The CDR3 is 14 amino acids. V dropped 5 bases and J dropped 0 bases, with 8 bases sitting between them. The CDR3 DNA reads TGTGCCAGCAGCCCTGACAGCTCTGGAAACACCATATATTTT. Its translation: CASSPDSSGNTIYF. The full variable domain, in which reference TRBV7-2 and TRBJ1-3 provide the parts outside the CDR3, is GAGVSQSPSNKVTEKGKDVELRCDPISGHTALYWYRQSLGQGLEFLIYFQGNSAPDKSGLPSDRFSAERTGGSVSTLTIQRTQQEDSAVYLCASSPDSSGNTIYFGEGSWLTVV.

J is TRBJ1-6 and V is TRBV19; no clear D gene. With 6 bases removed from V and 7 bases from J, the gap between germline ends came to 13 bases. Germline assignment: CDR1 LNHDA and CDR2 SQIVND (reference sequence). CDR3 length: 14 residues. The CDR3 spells CASRRNRSNSPLHF. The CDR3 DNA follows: TGTGCCAGTAGGAGGAACCGGTCCAATTCACCCCTCCACTTT. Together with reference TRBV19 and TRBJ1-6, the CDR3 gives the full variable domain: DGGITQSPKYLFRKEGQNVTLSCEQNLNHDAMYWYRQDPGQGLRLIYYSQIVNDFQKGDIAEGYSVSREKKESFPLTVTSAQKNPTAFYLCASRRNRSNSPLHFGNGTRLTVT.

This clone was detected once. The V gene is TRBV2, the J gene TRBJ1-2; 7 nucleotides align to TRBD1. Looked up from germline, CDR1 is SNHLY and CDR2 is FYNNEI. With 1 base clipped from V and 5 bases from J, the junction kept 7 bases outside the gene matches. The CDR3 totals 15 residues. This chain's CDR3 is CASSEGSGGWYGYTF. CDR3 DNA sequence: TGTGCCAGCAGTGAAGGCTCAGGGGGTTGGTATGGCTACACCTTC.